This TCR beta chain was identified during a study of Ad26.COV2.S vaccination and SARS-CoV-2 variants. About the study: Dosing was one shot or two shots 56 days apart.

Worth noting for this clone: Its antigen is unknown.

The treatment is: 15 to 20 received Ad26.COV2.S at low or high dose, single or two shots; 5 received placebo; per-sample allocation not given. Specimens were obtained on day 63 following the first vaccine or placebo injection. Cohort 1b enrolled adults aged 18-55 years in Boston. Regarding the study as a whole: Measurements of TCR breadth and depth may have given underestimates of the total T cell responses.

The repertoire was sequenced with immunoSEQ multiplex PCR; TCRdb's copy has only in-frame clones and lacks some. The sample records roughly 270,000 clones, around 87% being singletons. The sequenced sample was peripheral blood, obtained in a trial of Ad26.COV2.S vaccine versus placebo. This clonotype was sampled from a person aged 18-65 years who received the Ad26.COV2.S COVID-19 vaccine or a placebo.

The CDR3: CASSQVFGGRTYEQYF. CDR3 coding DNA: TGCGCCAGCAGCCAAGTTTTTGGCGGGAGGACCTACGAGCAGTACTTC. The chain links TRBV4-3 to TRBJ2-7; 8 bases map to TRBD2. V was clipped by 1 base and J by 2 bases; unmatched bases: 7. The CDR3 has 16 residues. The germline V gene encodes CDR1 LGHNA and CDR2 YSLEER.